This T cell receptor (beta chain) came from a study of cytomegalovirus exposure and HLA in healthy donors (dated by TCRdb to between 2016 and 2019). In the study overall: According to an earlier analysis of a few hundred of the donors, about 179 million T cells yielded 90 million to 140 million unique TCR beta sequences and approximately 300 Gb of sequence data. About 300 gigabases of sequencing data and 75 million to 85 million unique TCR sequences made up an early release that covered approximately 700 HLA-typed donors. Of the approximately 400 genotyped donors, over 70% fell in the genetic ancestry cluster associated with self-reported Caucasian donors. The study aimed to test whether signatures of past pathogen exposure could be identified by cataloging public T cell receptors. The study profiled the T cell repertoires of hundreds of subjects by immunosequencing and related them to cytomegalovirus serostatus. Along with the approximately 670-subject first cohort, a separate validation cohort of roughly 110 different subjects was used. High-throughput TCR immunosequencing, statistical association of individual TCRs with disease status, and machine learning were combined to predict cytomegalovirus infection status. In a later analysis, previously published TCR beta repertoires from about 670 donors were re-analyzed and high-resolution HLA genotyping was added so that TCR occurrence patterns could be studied. The later analysis used no new phenotypic data to find candidate immune exposures, relying instead on TCR beta sequences and their occurrence across donors. To decide whether each TCR beta V gene segment behaved as functional or pseudogenic, an earlier analysis of approximately 590 of the donors relied on high-throughput TCR beta sequencing. Donor age, sex, ethnicity and CMV serostatus were compiled alongside the repertoire data. Genome-wide SNP genotypes for about 55% of the 666 donors were used in a later genetic analysis, which treated that subset as a discovery cohort. All discovery cohort repertoires had been generated on a single sequencing platform. HLA typing included class I and class II loci at four-digit resolution. Typing coverage varied by locus: roughly 629-630 donors for A, B, C, DRB1 and DQB1; under 550 for DQA1; more than 600 for DPA1; some 470 for DPB1. Because of strong linkage in the cohort, four or five DR-DQ haplotypes were treated as single units for association and clustering. On average, 235,054 unique TCR beta nucleotide sequences were sequenced per donor among 398 genotyped donors of the cohort, with approximately 18% of those sequences being non-productive. On the study overall, not on this receptor specifically: Specific HLA alleles were associated with roughly 17,000 TCR beta sequences at a false discovery rate of 0.05 in a later analysis. According to the authors, the approach could potentially be generalized to other disease states and immunological phenotypes. Presence/absence analyses assumed roughly uniform sequencing depth across donors, an assumption that may not hold. In an earlier analysis of 587 of the donors, most TCR beta V segments were observed in productive rearrangements about 87% or about 30% of the time, broadly matching IMGT annotations. A later analysis found that TCR association rates varied across HLA loci, with DRB1 alleles showing the most associated TCRs and HLA-C alleles the fewest. Correlated functional status among segregating V segments might be attributable to linkage disequilibrium, but an unknown experimental factor could not be ruled out. A further reported finding was that TCR beta sequences accurately predicted the HLA-A and HLA-B alleles for most subjects in the first cohort. According to a later analysis, most CMV-associated TCR beta chains appeared to be HLA-restricted, and the HLA associations seemed to be driven largely by CMV exposure. Compared with equally common non-associated chains, HLA-associated TCR beta chains in a later analysis were more clonally expanded and had lower generation probabilities. In vitro tests confirmed that a few of the cytomegalovirus-associated TCR beta chains recognize cytomegalovirus antigens. Because counts were too low, roughly 17 rarely observed V segments, including chromosome 9 orphons, were left out of the earlier analysis of over 550 of the donors. Immune exposure information for the cohort was limited to CMV serostatus. In this cohort, only TCR beta chains were sequenced, and detectable features were limited by the absence of alpha or paired-chain data. According to a later analysis, parvovirus B19, influenza, CMV and Epstein-Barr virus appeared linked to several top co-occurrence clusters. HLA typing was unavailable for some donors at each locus, so association tests used only the typed subset. The study listed 164 TCR beta chains as associated with cytomegalovirus. Because the 87-base-pair reads could not distinguish some IMGT-functional V segments, including TRBV6-2 and TRBV6-3, those segments were excluded. In a later genetic analysis, fewer N-insertions in productive TCRs were reported among donors in an Asian-associated ancestry cluster than the roughly 700-donor mean. Most TCR sequences were seen in very few donors, while some public TCRs were found in many individuals. Assigning TCR associations to individual alleles was difficult when HLA alleles, especially DR and DQ, strongly co-occurred. A later genetic analysis associated a missense DCLRE1C variant with V-gene and J-gene trimming of TCR beta chains, and an independent cohort replicated the association. The classifier was reported to diagnose cytomegalovirus status with high specificity and sensitivity in both the original and validation cohorts. A group of highly shared sequence variants was considered likely to be a technical artifact of the sequencing pipeline.

Library method: the immunoSEQ multiplex PCR assay. The multiplex PCR relied on a mix of 60 forward primers for TCR Vbeta segments and 13 reverse primers for TCR Jbeta segments. Amplification of the CDR3 region of rearranged TCR beta genes was performed with a multiplex PCR assay on genomic DNA. The amplified TCR beta libraries were sequenced on the Illumina HiSeq System as 87-base-pair reads. As for the original processing: A later analysis tallied 80 million to 95 million unique TCR beta chains across the 650 to 750 repertoires, and about 12 million of those chains were shared by two or more donors. Raw reads were error-corrected and collapsed into unique sequences with a nearest-neighbor algorithm that merged closely related sequences to remove PCR and sequencing errors. CDR3 sequences were aligned to IMGT reference sequences to assign V, D and J gene segments. Each retained sequence needed at least a six-nucleotide match to both a V gene segment and a J gene segment. A rearrangement counted as productive if the CDR3 had no stop codons and remained in frame with V and J, and every other rearrangement counted as non-productive. CDR3 was defined according to IMGT convention as the region running from the second conserved V-encoded cysteine to the conserved J-encoded phenylalanine. Sequences without an unambiguous match to a single V gene segment were excluded from the earlier analysis of 450 to 750 of the donors. In an earlier analysis of 500 to 750 of the donors, V segments were called functional above 56.7% productive rearrangements and were called segregating when the between-donor standard deviation exceeded 5%. A statistical classification framework was built to diagnose cytomegalovirus status from the catalog of TCR beta chain sequences. A later analysis assigned V and J genes by comparing TCR nucleotide sequences with IMGT/GENE-DB human TR gene sequences. The TCRdist pipeline was used in a later analysis to assign CDR3 sequences and most-parsimonious VDJ recombination scenarios. In a later analysis, every TCR beta chain was defined by the combination of its CDR3 amino acid sequence and its V-gene family, and reads without a unique V-gene family were dropped. A later analysis removed roughly 590 highly shared, low-generation-probability nucleotide sequences to deal with suspected cross-contamination and a sequencing artifact. In a later analysis, a clonal expansion index was calculated for each public chain from normalized within-repertoire ranks of inferred template counts. Generation probabilities in a later analysis came from a VDJ recombination model fitted to out-of-frame rearrangements, and those results were checked against IGoR. In a later analysis, TCR-TCR, TCR-HLA and TCR-CMV co-occurrence was scored with hypergeometric tests, and a repertoire-size bias correction was applied to TCR pairs. In a later analysis, false discovery rates were estimated by permuting HLA or CMV assignments 20 times. In a later analysis, co-occurring TCRs were grouped using DBSCAN, and TCRdist sequence similarity was added for clustering within HLA-allele-positive subsets. Repertoires with fewer than 30,000 or more than 120,000 public chains were left out of co-occurrence clustering, as were roughly five repertoires with anomalous nucleotide sharing. The immuneACCESS repertoire file appears here via TCRdb, limited to in-frame rearrangements. These files lack a portion of the clones; in checked studies, under half of the deficit traces to unresolved V genes, and the cause of the others is not known. V and J calls and clone size come straight from that table; D and trimming were deduced from the DNA. The sample records roughly 200,000 clones, 76% of which are singletons. 0.63% of the sample lies in the top ten.

This clone has just a few counts. Its antigen is currently not known. Within one base of it there is no much larger clone, and no base qualities were kept. In total, 630 or so healthy bone marrow donors made up the cohort. All cohort members were sampled while nominally healthy, although unrecorded immune exposures were likely present. The donor tested CMV seronegative and was one of the 352 seronegative cohort members. Each donor provided a peripheral blood sample, and peripheral blood mononuclear cells were used for TCR beta sequencing. Genomic DNA was extracted from the blood cell samples with the Qiagen DNeasy Blood Extraction Kit. According to the germline V gene, CDR1 reads MDHEN and CDR2 reads SYDVKM. Trimming removed 5 bases from V and 8 bases from J; the gene matches leave 7 bases unexplained. From its cysteine to its phenylalanine, the CDR3 spans 15 amino acids. Kept here is only the CDR3 DNA, which spans 45 bases and is read in frame from base 1.

The sequencing input was PBMCs. The sequence was collected from a man between 18 and 29 years old in good health and CMV-seronegative. This chain is built from TRBV28 and TRBJ1-4; 11 bases in the middle match TRBD1. The CDR3 protein is CASSGGDRGAEKLFF. The nucleotide sequence is TGTGCCAGCAGTGGCGGGGACAGGGGGGCAGAAAAACTGTTTTTT.